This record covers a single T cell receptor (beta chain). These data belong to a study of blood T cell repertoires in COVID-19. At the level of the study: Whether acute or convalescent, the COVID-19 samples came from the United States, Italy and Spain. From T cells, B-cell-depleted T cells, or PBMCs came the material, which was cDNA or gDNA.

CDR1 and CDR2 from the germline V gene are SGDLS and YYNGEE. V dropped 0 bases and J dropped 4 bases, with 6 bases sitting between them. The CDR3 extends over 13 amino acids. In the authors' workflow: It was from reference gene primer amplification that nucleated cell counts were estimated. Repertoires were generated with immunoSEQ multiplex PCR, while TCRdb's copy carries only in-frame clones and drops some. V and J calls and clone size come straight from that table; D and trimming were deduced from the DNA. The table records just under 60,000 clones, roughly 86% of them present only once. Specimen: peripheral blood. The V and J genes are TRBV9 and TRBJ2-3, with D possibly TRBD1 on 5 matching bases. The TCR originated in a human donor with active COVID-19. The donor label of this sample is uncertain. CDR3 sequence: CASSVEGADTQYF. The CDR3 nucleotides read TGTGCCAGCAGCGTAGAAGGGGCAGATACGCAGTATTTT.